Listed here is a single T cell receptor beta chain. Generated by immunoSEQ multiplex PCR, the TCRdb table keeps only in-frame clones and is missing some. Among 260,000 or so clones listed, almost 85% were seen once. This sample was taken from a study of control samples from healthy donors and cancer patients. V was clipped by 4 bases and J by 9 bases; unmatched bases: 10. The CDR3 runs 15 residues. Germline V gives CDR1 SGDLS, CDR2 YYNGEE. The sequence came from an older woman with lung cancer. This chain joins TRBV9 and TRBJ1-6, with TRBD1 matching over 7 bases. Sequencing input: PBMCs. In DNA form, the CDR3 reads TGTGCCAGCAGCTTCTCCGGGACAGTTGTTTCACCCCTCCACTTT. It is translated as CASSFSGTVVSPLHF.